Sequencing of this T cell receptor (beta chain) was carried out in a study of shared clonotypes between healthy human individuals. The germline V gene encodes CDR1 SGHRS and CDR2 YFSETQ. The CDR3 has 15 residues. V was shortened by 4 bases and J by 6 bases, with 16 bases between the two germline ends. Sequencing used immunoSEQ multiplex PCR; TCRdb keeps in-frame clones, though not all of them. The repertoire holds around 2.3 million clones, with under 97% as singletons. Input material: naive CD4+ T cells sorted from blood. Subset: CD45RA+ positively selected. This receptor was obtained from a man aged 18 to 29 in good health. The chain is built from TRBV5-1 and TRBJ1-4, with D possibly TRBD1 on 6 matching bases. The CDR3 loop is CASSTRGGADEKLFF. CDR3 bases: TGCGCCAGCAGCACCCGAGGGGGGGCAGATGAAAAACTGTTTTTT.